This paragraph covers one T cell receptor (beta chain) sequence. This entry is derived from a study of PD-L1 blockade in urothelial cancer. This table comes from immunoSEQ multiplex PCR, and its TCRdb copy is limited to in-frame clones, with some not included. The table records 38,000 or so clones, about 85% of them present only once. Indicated time point: pretreatment peripheral blood. Deletions cut 5 bases from V and 5 bases from J, with 12 bases between. This CDR3 contains 13 residues. In germline, CDR1 is SSHAT, CDR2 FNYEAQ (reference sequence). This specimen consisted of PBMCs, obtained around atezolizumab (anti-PD-L1) treatment. This chain uses TRBV7-7 with TRBJ2-5; perhaps TRBD2 as D (6 bases). This sequence was found in an older man with urothelial cancer. The CDR3 sequence is CASSRDREETQYF. CDR3 bases: TGTGCCAGCAGCCGAGACCGGGAGGAGACCCAGTACTTC.